This T cell receptor (beta chain) is from a study of T cells in Graves' hyperthyroidism and ophthalmopathy. Whole-study results and caveats: Most thyroid clonotypes that were expanded above 0.001 also turned up in blood.

As to this clonotype: Its target is not known.

Diagnosis of hyperthyroidism was new in patients aged 18 to 65, and its duration was under 2 months. V was trimmed by 3 bases and J by 1 base, leaving 7 bases between them. From germline, CDR1 is LNHDA and CDR2 SQIVND (reference sequence). This CDR3 contains 14 residues. The investigators amplified TCR beta CDR3 regions from RNA transcripts. The HTBI primer set was used in a first-round RT-PCR of the TCR CDR3. Each CDR3 protein gets one entry after TCRdb re-called the multiplex PCR reads with MiXCR. The table records some 720,000 distinct CDR3 sequences, around 15% of them present only once. Sequencing was carried out using blood. The receptor's source is a man between 18 and 29 years old with Graves' hyperthyroidism. The chain links TRBV19 to TRBJ2-1; D not resolved. CDR3: CASSIPPSYNEQFF. The CDR3 nucleotides read TGTGCCAGTAGTATTCCCCCTTCCTACAATGAGCAGTTCTTC.